The 30 T cell receptor beta chains in this list originate from one sample, sequenced in a study of immune evolution from preneoplasia to lung adenocarcinoma. Using immunoSEQ multiplex PCR, the repertoire was profiled, and TCRdb retains in-frame clones only, with some absent. The sample has thousands of clones, 80% to 85% seen once; the top ten hold approximately 3.7%. The sequencing input was FFPE invasive lung adenocarcinoma tissue. These receptors came from a person in their sixties with lung adenocarcinoma.

The genes are TRBV7-9 and TRBJ2-7; D is perhaps TRBD1 (6 bases). Trimming took off 0 bases at V and 0 bases at J, with 15 bases between the two ends. CDR1 is SEHNR and CDR2 is FQNEAQ in the germline V gene (reference sequence). The CDR3 is 17 residues long. The CDR3 DNA reads TGTGCCAGCAGCTTAGCCACTACAGGGTGGGGCTCCTACGAGCAGTACTTC. Amino acids: CASSLATTGWGSYEQYF.

This chain joins TRBV18 and TRBJ2-1, with D uncertain. The V and J ends lost 4 bases and 3 bases respectively, with 13 bases between them. The CDR3 covers 15 residues. Germline V lookup: CDR1 KGHSH, CDR2 LQKENI. Written as DNA, the CDR3 is TGTGCCAGCTCACGAGGCGATCAAAACTACAATGAGCAGTTCTTC. Protein: CASSRGDQNYNEQFF.

The chain links TRBV7-9 to TRBJ1-3; D perhaps matches TRBD1 (5 bases). Looked up from germline, CDR1 is SEHNR and CDR2 is FQNEAQ (reference sequence). This CDR3 has 15 residues. The V end was cut by 8 bases, the J end by 0 bases, with 14 bases between. This CDR3 reads CASRDSDHSGNTIYF. CDR3 DNA sequence: TGTGCCAGCCGCGACAGTGATCACTCTGGAAACACCATATATTTT.

A word on this clone: Other nucleotide sequences from this sample produce the same CDR3. The CDR3 DNA follows: TGTGCCTGGAGTAGGACAGGGCGGACCGGGGAGCTGTTTTTT. This sequence encodes CAWSRTGRTGELFF. The chain is built from TRBV30 and TRBJ2-2, with 8 bases matching TRBD1. V lost 2 bases, J lost 5 bases, and 4 bases stayed unmatched. The germline gives CDR1 GTSNPN, CDR2 SVGIG (reference sequence). This CDR3 has 14 amino acids.

CDR3 nucleotide sequence: TGTGCCACCAGCAGAAGCGAGTACGGCGAGCAGTACTTC. Amino acid sequence: CATSRSEYGEQYF. V and J are TRBV15 and TRBJ2-7; no firm D call. V lost 2 bases and J lost 6, with 11 bases in between. The CDR3 sequence is 13 residues long. The germline gives CDR1 LNHNV, CDR2 YYDKDF (reference sequence).

The chain has TRBV28 and TRBJ2-7; 7 nucleotides align to TRBD1. V lost 6 bases to trimming and J lost 1 base; unmatched junction nucleotides: 6. Germline CDR1 and CDR2: MDHEN and SYDVKM. CDR3 length: 14 residues. The CDR3 region is CASREAGGSYEQYF. CDR3 in DNA: TGTGCCAGCAGGGAAGCAGGGGGATCCTACGAGCAGTACTTC.

This chain uses TRBV4-2 with TRBJ2-1, with D hard to call. Between the trimmed V and J ends, which lost 4 bases and 0 bases, there was a span of 31 bases. The CDR3 loop spans 22 amino acids. The germline V gene has CDR1 LGHNA and CDR2 YNFKEQ. CDR3 bases: TGTGCCAGCAGCCTACTGAATGGCATACAACCTACCCGACCAAGCTCCTACAATGAGCAGTTCTTC. Translated: CASSLLNGIQPTRPSSYNEQFF.

A remark on this clone: The same CDR3 arises from other DNA sequences in this sample as well. V gene TRBV11-2 combines with J gene TRBJ2-1; TRBD2 is a possible D gene (6 bases). This CDR3 contains 15 residues. With 0 bases removed from V and 4 bases from J, the gap between germline ends came to 10 bases. From germline, CDR1 is SGHAT and CDR2 FQNNGV. In DNA, the CDR3 is TGTGCCAGCAGCTTAGAGGGGACTGTATACAATGAGCAGTTCTTC. It yields the protein CASSLEGTVYNEQFF.

CDR3 protein: CASRLDRSTDTQYF. CDR3 coding DNA: TGCGCCAGCCGTTTGGACAGAAGCACAGATACGCAGTATTTT. The genes are TRBV10-2 and TRBJ2-3, with a possible D match to TRBD1 (6 bases). Trimming removed 8 bases from V and 0 bases from J, with 12 bases in between. CDR1 and CDR2 from the germline V gene are WSHSY and SAAADI. The CDR3 has 14 residues.

There are a few counts of this clone. The DNA for the CDR3 is TGTGCCAGCAGCTCCGGGATGGACTATGGCTACACCTTC. Amino acids: CASSSGMDYGYTF. This chain uses TRBV5-4 with TRBJ1-2; D gene uncertain. The germline V gene encodes CDR1 SGHNT and CDR2 YYREEE (reference sequence). This CDR3 has 13 residues. V was trimmed by 3 bases and J by 3 bases, leaving 9 bases between them.

J is TRBJ1-3 and V is TRBV7-8, with D maybe TRBD1 (5 bases). The CDR3 length is 16 residues. V shed 10 bases and J shed 4 bases, with 23 bases lying between them. Germline lookup yields CDR1 SGHVS and CDR2 FQNEAQ. CDR3 residues: CATTLGAASLGNTIYF. The DNA of the CDR3 is TGTGCCACTACGCTTGGGGCGGCTTCCCTCGGAAACACCATATATTTT.

The J gene is TRBJ2-5, the V gene TRBV2, with D possibly TRBD2 on 5 matching bases. V dropped 5 bases and J dropped 1 base, with 11 bases sitting between them. The germline V gene has CDR1 SNHLY and CDR2 FYNNEI. CDR3 length equals 14 residues. This CDR3 is CASSPRRAQETQYF. The CDR3 region has the DNA TGTGCCAGCAGTCCTAGGCGGGCCCAAGAGACCCAGTACTTC.

This chain joins TRBV10-1 and TRBJ2-2, with TRBD2 as a possible D gene (6 bases). The length of the CDR3 is 13 residues. Deletions cut 4 bases from V and 5 bases from J, with 8 bases between. The germline V gene has CDR1 WNHNN and CDR2 SYGVQD (reference sequence). The CDR3 spells CASSAGDTGELFF. In nucleotides, the CDR3 is TGCGCCAGCAGTGCGGGGGATACCGGGGAGCTGTTTTTT.

The chain links TRBV19 to TRBJ1-5; possibly TRBD1 for D (5 bases). Trimming shortened V by 4 bases and J by 2 bases, and 27 bases separated the two germline ends. The CDR3 has 20 amino acids. CDR1 and CDR2 (germline): LNHDA, SQIVND (reference sequence). In DNA, the CDR3 is TGTGCCAGTAGTACCCGACACGGGTTCGGGCAAACGGGGCGCAATCAGCCCCAGCATTTT. The encoded protein is CASSTRHGFGQTGRNQPQHF.

The sample holds a few counts of this clone. This sequence joins TRBV10-3 and TRBJ2-2; 7 positions match TRBD1. The V gene's germline CDR1 is ENHRY and CDR2 SYGVKD. The length of the CDR3 is 13 residues. V was clipped by 10 bases and J by 5 bases; unmatched bases: 7. CDR3 loop: CATGDRATGELFF. In DNA form, the CDR3 reads TGTGCCACCGGGGACAGAGCGACCGGGGAGCTGTTTTTT.

V is TRBV19 and J is TRBJ2-3; no clear D. Trimming pared 3 bases from V and 0 bases from J, leaving 10 bases between. CDR3 length equals 15 residues. Germline lookup yields CDR1 LNHDA and CDR2 SQIVND (reference sequence). The CDR3, as DNA: TGTGCCAGTAGTATTGCAGCAACTAGCACAGATACGCAGTATTTT. Translating gives CASSIAATSTDTQYF.

The genes are TRBV30 and TRBJ2-3; 8 bases are shared with TRBD2. CDR3 length equals 12 residues. Germline values: CDR1 GTSNPN, CDR2 SVGIG (reference sequence). With 4 bases clipped from V and 8 bases from J, the junction kept 5 bases outside the gene matches. This chain's CDR3 is CAWTGGGGTQYF. The CDR3 coding sequence is TGTGCCTGGACGGGAGGGGGTGGTACGCAGTATTTT.

The genes are TRBV7-2 and TRBJ2-2; D is uncertain. The V and J ends lost 5 bases and 1 base respectively, with 11 bases between them. The CDR3 is made up of 15 amino acids. The germline V gene has CDR1 SGHTA and CDR2 FQGNSA. The CDR3 reads CASSPRPQNTGELFF. The DNA for the CDR3 is TGTGCCAGCAGCCCCCGACCCCAGAACACCGGGGAGCTGTTTTTT.

This clone was found a few times. The genes are TRBV2 and TRBJ2-7; D may be TRBD1 or TRBD2 (5 bases each). This CDR3 has 15 amino acids. CDR1 is SNHLY, CDR2 FYNNEI, per germline. Trimming cost V 4 bases and J 2 bases, with 15 bases left between them. CDR3 nucleotides: TGTGCCAGCAGTGTGAGGGGCGCCGGGCCCTACGAGCAGTACTTC. Its protein is CASSVRGAGPYEQYF.

This sequence joins TRBV4-2 and TRBJ2-3; TRBD1 or TRBD2 may be the D gene (5 bases each). Between the trimmed V and J ends, which lost 1 base and 2 bases, there was a span of 10 bases. This CDR3 has 15 amino acids. Per the germline V gene, CDR1 is LGHNA and CDR2 is YNFKEQ. CDR3 in DNA: TGTGCCAGCAGCCAAGTTTTCGGGACCACAGATACGCAGTATTTT. This encodes CASSQVFGTTDTQYF.

The chain links TRBV20-1 to TRBJ2-5; D not certain. Germline V gives CDR1 DFQATT, CDR2 SNEGSKA (reference sequence). The CDR3 is 11 amino acids. The V end was cut by 0 bases, the J end by 9 bases, with 8 bases between. As DNA, the CDR3 is TGCAGTGCTAGAGATTCAACGCCCCAGTACTTC. Its protein product is CSARDSTPQYF.

As regards this clone: A read error may produce the germline difference seen at one junction end. The rearrangement uses TRBV6-1 and TRBJ1-1; TRBD1 matches 7 bases. The CDR3 loop spans 14 amino acids. From germline, CDR1 is MNHNS and CDR2 SASEGT. The CDR3 reads CASSETGEYTEAFF. CDR3 sequence (DNA): TGTGCTAGCAGTGAAACAGGGGAGTATACTGAAGCTTTCTTT.

The rearrangement uses TRBV7-3 and TRBJ2-7, with 10 nucleotides matching TRBD2. J was trimmed by 6 bases and V by 5 bases; bases with no gene match: 7. This CDR3 has 14 residues. Germline V gene lookup returns CDR1 SGHTA and CDR2 FQGTGA. The CDR3 region is CASSASGRASEQYF. The CDR3 DNA sequence: TGTGCCAGCAGCGCCAGCGGGAGGGCGAGCGAGCAGTACTTC. The complete variable domain, with remaining parts taken from reference TRBV7-3 and TRBJ2-7, reads GAGVSQTPSNKVTEKGKYVELRCDPISGHTALYWYRQSLGQGPEFLIYFQGTGAADDSGLPNDRFFAVRPEGSVSTLKIQRTERGDSAVYLCASSASGRASEQYFGPGTRLTVT.

The chain carries TRBV5-1 and TRBJ2-7; D unresolved. This CDR3 is built from 15 residues. CDR1 is SGHRS, CDR2 YFSETQ, per germline. Deletions cut 3 bases from V and 0 bases from J, with 13 bases between. This CDR3 reads CASSSGQANSYEQYF. In nucleotides, the CDR3 is TGCGCCAGCAGCTCGGGCCAGGCCAACTCCTACGAGCAGTACTTC.

This chain joins TRBV10-3 and TRBJ1-1, with 12 bases matching TRBD1. The CDR3 runs to 16 residues. Germline V gives CDR1 ENHRY, CDR2 SYGVKD. V shed 0 bases, J shed 10 bases, and the junction held 9 bases outside the gene matches. As DNA, the CDR3 is TGTGCCATCAGTGAGTCTCCGGGACAGGGGGCTGATGTAGCTTTCTTT. It is translated as CAISESPGQGADVAFF.

The chain combines TRBV4-2 with TRBJ2-5; 12 positions agree with TRBD2. The ends lost 5 bases at V and 5 bases at J; junction bases unmatched: 12. Germline assignment: CDR1 LGHNA and CDR2 YNFKEQ. The CDR3 consists of 17 residues. In nucleotides, the CDR3 is TGTGCCAGCAGCGAGAGGACTAGCGGGGTGGTAGGGGAGACCCAGTACTTC. It codes for CASSERTSGVVGETQYF.

The rearrangement links TRBV4-1 to TRBJ1-2, with 8 nucleotides matching TRBD1. Germline CDR1 and CDR2: MGHRA and YSYEKL. With V trimmed by 0 bases and J by 6 bases, 12 bases remained unmatched. The CDR3 is 17 amino acids. This CDR3 reads CASSQDPGTGIPHGYTF. As DNA, the CDR3 is TGCGCCAGCAGCCAAGATCCCGGGACAGGAATACCACATGGCTACACCTTC.

This clone showed up just once. The chain carries TRBV5-1 and TRBJ2-5; D may be TRBD2 (6 bases). The V gene lost 0 bases and the J gene lost 1 base, with 10 bases spanning the gap. The CDR3 has 15 residues. Germline values: CDR1 SGHRS, CDR2 YFSETQ. The CDR3 DNA reads as TGCGCCAGCAGCTTGGGCGGTAGCGGCCAAGAGACCCAGTACTTC. It translates to CASSLGGSGQETQYF.

The genes are TRBV7-9 and TRBJ1-2; D gene uncertain. This CDR3 spans 15 amino acids. In germline, CDR1 is SEHNR, CDR2 FQNEAQ (reference sequence). V was shortened by 1 base and J by 2 bases, with 11 bases between the two germline ends. The CDR3 spells CASSLVGDLNYGYTF. The CDR3 DNA reads TGTGCCAGCAGCTTAGTCGGAGATCTAAACTATGGCTACACCTTC.

V and J are TRBV29-1 and TRBJ2-7, with 7 bases lining up with TRBD1. The CDR3 is made up of 12 amino acids. Germline lookup yields CDR1 SQVTM and CDR2 ANQGSEA. J lost 7 bases, V lost 7 bases, and 10 bases had no gene match. The CDR3 spells CSGRGSSREQYF. In DNA, the CDR3 is TGCAGCGGCAGGGGGAGCTCGAGGGAGCAGTACTTC.